This T cell receptor (beta chain) came from a study of molecular identifiers for immune sequencing clone quantification. TCRdb reprocessed the PCR reads with MiXCR, giving one entry per CDR3 protein. The sample lists around 320,000 distinct CDR3 sequences; roughly a quarter were seen once. Between the trimmed V and J ends, which lost 0 bases and 5 bases, there was a span of 5 bases. The CDR3 sequence is 13 residues long. Germline loops: CDR1 SGHTA, CDR2 FQGNSA. Overall study results and limits: Molecules of identical TCR sharing a barcode could underestimate highly expanded clone sizes. Among effectors, clones above 20 RNA copies held over 97% of molecules; among naive cells, under 1%.

This clonotype appeared many times. The antigen is not known. The sequence was obtained from a human donor in good health. Some libraries in this study had Jurkat cell RNA spiked in. The sequenced material came from naive CD8+ T cells from blood, with Jurkat cell RNA spiked in. Subset in this sample: FACS-sorted CD8+CD4-CCR7+CD45RA+ naive T cells. V usage is TRBV7-2 and J usage is TRBJ1-5, with D uncertain. CDR3 sequence reads: CASSLAGDQPQHF. Here the CDR3 DNA reads TGTGCCAGCAGCTTAGCGGGCGATCAGCCCCAGCATTTT.